The clone carrying this T cell receptor (beta chain) appeared a few times. At one of its ends the junction is not consistent with the germline gene, which may arise from a read error. The data are from a study of blood T cell repertoires in COVID-19. The germline CDR1 and CDR2 sequences are LGHDT and YNNKEL (reference sequence). This CDR3 comprises 8 residues. Produced via immunoSEQ multiplex PCR; TCRdb's table is partial and in-frame only. The profile shows around 200,000 clones, 65% to 85% of them singletons. The material sequenced was peripheral blood. This TCR came from a human donor with acute or convalescent COVID-19. The donor label of this sample is uncertain. This chain joins TRBV3-1 (or the pseudogene TRBV3-2) and TRBJ1-6, with D hard to call. CDR3 protein: CASSLHTW. The CDR3 DNA sequence: TGTGCCAGCAGCTTGCATACTTGG.